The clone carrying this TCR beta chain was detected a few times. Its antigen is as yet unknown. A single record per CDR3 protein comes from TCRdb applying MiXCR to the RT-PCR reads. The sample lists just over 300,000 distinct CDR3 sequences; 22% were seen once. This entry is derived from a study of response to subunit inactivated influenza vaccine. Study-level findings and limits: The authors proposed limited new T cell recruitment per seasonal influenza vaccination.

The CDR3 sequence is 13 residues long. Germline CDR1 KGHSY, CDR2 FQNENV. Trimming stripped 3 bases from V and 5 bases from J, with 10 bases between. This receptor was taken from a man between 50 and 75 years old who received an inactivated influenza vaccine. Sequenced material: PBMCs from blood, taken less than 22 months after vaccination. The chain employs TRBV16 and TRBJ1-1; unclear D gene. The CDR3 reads CASSQGKGTEAFF. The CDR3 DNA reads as TGTGCCAGCAGCCAGGGGAAGGGAACTGAAGCTTTCTTT.